The TCR beta chain under discussion was sequenced for a study of T cell repertoires in cytomegalovirus infection. Overall study: Public TCR beta signature analysis indicated the presence of both CMV infection and matching HLA type.

This clonotype was counted only a few times. The target antigen is unknown. One entry per CDR3 protein results from TCRdb running MiXCR on the reads. Of approximately 310,000 distinct CDR3 sequences in the sample, more than 20% were seen once. The specimen comprised cultured PBMCs, sampled from culture after CMV antigen stimulation. This receptor was identified in a human donor in good health (CMV status not recorded). Some clones in this sample may be carry-over from other donors' samples.

CDR3 coding DNA: TGTGCCAGCAGCTTGGTAGGCCCCCAGAACACTGAAGCTTTCTTT. This translates into CASSLVGPQNTEAFF. V gene TRBV5-5 combines with J gene TRBJ1-1; no clear D. V lost 0 bases to trimming and J lost 1 base, with 10 bases between them. The V gene's germline CDR1 is SGHKS and CDR2 YYEKEE (reference sequence). The CDR3 contains 15 residues.